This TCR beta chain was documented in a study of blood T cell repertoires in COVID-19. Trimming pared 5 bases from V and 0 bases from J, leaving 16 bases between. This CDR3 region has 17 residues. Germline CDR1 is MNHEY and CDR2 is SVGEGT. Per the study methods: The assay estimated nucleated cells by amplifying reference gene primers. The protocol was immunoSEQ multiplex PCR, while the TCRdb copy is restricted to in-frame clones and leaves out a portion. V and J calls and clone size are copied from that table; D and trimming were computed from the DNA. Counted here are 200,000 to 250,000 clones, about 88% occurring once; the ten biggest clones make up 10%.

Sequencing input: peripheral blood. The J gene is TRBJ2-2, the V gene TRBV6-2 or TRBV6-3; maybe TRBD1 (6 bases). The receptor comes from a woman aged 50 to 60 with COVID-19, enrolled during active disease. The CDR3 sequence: CASSTAPGQTNTGELFF. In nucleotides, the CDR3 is TGTGCCAGCAGTACCGCCCCCGGACAGACGAACACCGGGGAGCTGTTTTTT.